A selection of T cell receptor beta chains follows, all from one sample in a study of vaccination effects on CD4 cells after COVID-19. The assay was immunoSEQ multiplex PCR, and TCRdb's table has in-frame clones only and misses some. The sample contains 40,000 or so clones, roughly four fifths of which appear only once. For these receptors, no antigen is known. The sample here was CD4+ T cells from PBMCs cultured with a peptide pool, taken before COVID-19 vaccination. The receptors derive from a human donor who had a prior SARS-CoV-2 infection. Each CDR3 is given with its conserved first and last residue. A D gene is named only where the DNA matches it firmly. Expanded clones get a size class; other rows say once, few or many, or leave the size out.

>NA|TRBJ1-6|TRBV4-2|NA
TGTGCCAGCAGCCAAGCCAGGGATTTTAATTCACCCCTCCACTTT
CASSQARDFNSPLHF
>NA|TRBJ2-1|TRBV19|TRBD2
TGTGCCAGTAGTTTGGGACTAGTCGATGAGCAGTTCTTC
CASSLGLVDEQFF
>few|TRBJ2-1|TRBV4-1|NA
TGCGCCAGCAGCCAAGGGACTAGGGGGATGGTCGGCGACAATGAGCAGTTCTTC
CASSQGTRGMVGDNEQFF
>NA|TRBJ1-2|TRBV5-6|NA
TGTGCCAGCAGCTCCATGTTTGGGGGCTACTCAGGGTCTTATGGCTACACCTTC
CASSSMFGGYSGSYGYTF
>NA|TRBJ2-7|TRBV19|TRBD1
TGTGCCAGTAGTCTCGGGGACAGGGGGCTCGAGCAGTACTTC
CASSLGDRGLEQYF
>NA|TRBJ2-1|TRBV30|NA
TGTGCCTGGAGCATGGACAGAGGAAATGAGCAGTTCTTC
CAWSMDRGNEQFF
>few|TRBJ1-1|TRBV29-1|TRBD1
TGCAGCGTAGACAGGGGGCGCGACACTGAAGCTTTCTTT
CSVDRGRDTEAFF
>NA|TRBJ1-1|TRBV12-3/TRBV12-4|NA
TGTGCCAGCAGTCCCTATGGGGGCACTGAAGCTTTCTTT
CASSPYGGTEAFF
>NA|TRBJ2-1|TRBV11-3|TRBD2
TGTGCCAGCAGCGGCCGTGGGACTAGCGGGAGAAGTTCCTACAATGAGCAGTTCTTC
CASSGRGTSGRSSYNEQFF
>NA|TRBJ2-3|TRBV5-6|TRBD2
TGTGCCAGCAGCTTGGACTCAGCGGGGGCAGATACGCAGTATTTT
CASSLDSAGADTQYF
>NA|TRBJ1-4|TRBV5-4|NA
TGTGCCAGCAGCTTGGGGGGGGGCATGGCTAATGAAAAACTGTTTTTT
CASSLGGGMANEKLFF
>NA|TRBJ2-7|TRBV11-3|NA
TGTGCCAGCAGCTTAGTGTCTTACGAGCAGTACTTC
CASSLVSYEQYF
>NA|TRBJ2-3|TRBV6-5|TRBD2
TGTGCCAGCAGTTACGGGGCGGGGGGGACAGATACGCAGTATTTT
CASSYGAGGTDTQYF
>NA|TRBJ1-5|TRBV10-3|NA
TGTGCCATCAGTGAGTCAAGGGGAGGCGAGTTTGCGAATCAGCCCCAGCATTTT
CAISESRGGEFANQPQHF
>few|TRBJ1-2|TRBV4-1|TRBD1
TGCGCCAGCAGCCAAGTCGGGACAGGGGACTATGGCTACACCTTC
CASSQVGTGDYGYTF
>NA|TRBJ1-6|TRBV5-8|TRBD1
TGTGCCAGCAGCCAGACTGACAGGGGAAGCAATTCACCCCTCCACTTT
CASSQTDRGSNSPLHF
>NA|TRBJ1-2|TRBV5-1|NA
TGCGCCAGCAGCTTACAGGGCTATGGCTACACCTTC
CASSLQGYGYTF